The next 2 T cell receptor beta chains were all read from a single sample in a study of cytomegalovirus exposure and HLA in healthy donors. Primers for the PCR totalled 60 Vbeta and 13 Jbeta. The table came from immunoSEQ multiplex PCR; TCRdb's copy has only in-frame clones and leaves some out. The table includes 100,000 to 150,000 clones, roughly 81% detected once. The sample was PBMCs. These receptors all stem from a woman younger than 45 in good health and CMV-seronegative.

V is TRBV15 and J is TRBJ2-7; a possible D gene is TRBD1 (5 bases). CDR1 is LNHNV and CDR2 is YYDKDF in the germline V gene (reference sequence). CDR3 length: 14 amino acids. The V and J ends lost 2 bases and 6 bases respectively, with 14 bases between them. CDR3 in DNA: TGTGCCACCAGCAGAATTACTCCGACAGCCGAGCAGTACTTC. Protein product: CATSRITPTAEQYF.

The rearrangement uses TRBV4-3 and TRBJ2-1, with 10 bases fitting TRBD2. After removal of 2 bases from V and 2 bases from J, the junction contained 9 bases not matched to a gene. This CDR3 is built from 18 residues. Germline-derived CDR1 and CDR2 are LGHNA and YSLEER. CDR3 nucleotides: TGCGCCAGCAGCCAATCTCCCCGCAGCGGGAGGGCCTACAATGAGCAGTTCTTC. The encoded protein is CASSQSPRSGRAYNEQFF.